These 21 T cell receptor beta chains originate from one sample sequenced in a study of regulatory T cells in long-lasting Graves disease. Time point defined: persistent/refractory GD, antithyroid drugs over 5 years with positive TRAb. Following extraction of RNA from PBMCs, that RNA was used to make the TCR library. Investigators prepared the TCR beta libraries by applying iRepertoire HTBI primers and Arm-PCR of CDR3 regions. TCRdb re-derived calls from the multiplex PCR reads in MiXCR, one entry per CDR3 protein. The table includes about 400,000 distinct CDR3 sequences, 20% to 25% detected once. The sequencing used peripheral blood mononuclear cells (PBMCs), collected when the disease was refractory, from a patient treated with antithyroid drugs. Receptors were obtained from a female donor with Graves disease.

The chain combines TRBV3-1 with TRBJ2-1; the match to TRBD2 covers 8 bases. V was pared by 3 bases and J by 7 bases, with 8 bases of the junction left unmatched. Germline assignment: CDR1 LGHDT and CDR2 YNNKEL (reference sequence). The CDR3 length is 15 residues. The CDR3 region has the DNA TGTGCCAGCAGCCAGACAGCGGGGGTGACGAATGAGCAGTTCTTC. Its protein product is CASSQTAGVTNEQFF.

A few counts support this clonotype. This rearrangement joins TRBV20-1 to TRBJ1-2, with D perhaps TRBD1 (6 bases). The CDR3 has 14 amino acids. Germline V lookup: CDR1 DFQATT, CDR2 SNEGSKA (reference sequence). V was cut by 0 bases and J by 8 bases, with 16 bases left in between. CDR3 sequence: CSARDRTEGGGYTF. As DNA, the CDR3 is TGCAGTGCTAGAGATAGGACAGAAGGGGGAGGCTACACCTTC.

The V call is TRBV7-2, the J call TRBJ1-5; a possible D gene is TRBD1 (5 bases). This CDR3 region has 15 residues. Germline V lookup: CDR1 SGHTA, CDR2 FQGNSA. V lost 0 bases, J lost 3 bases, and 9 bases lay in between. The CDR3 loop reads CASSLAGPTNQPQHF. The DNA of the CDR3 is TGTGCCAGCAGCTTAGCGGGGCCGACCAATCAGCCCCAGCATTTT.

The V call is TRBV27, the J call TRBJ2-3; D uncertain. This CDR3 has 16 amino acids. CDR1 MNHEY and CDR2 SMNVEV come from the germline V gene (reference sequence). With 2 bases removed from V and 1 base from J, the gap between germline ends came to 13 bases. Here the CDR3 reads CASSLISFFGTDTQYF. CDR3 bases: TGTGCCAGCAGTTTAATTTCCTTTTTCGGCACAGATACGCAGTATTTT.

V and J are TRBV12-3 or TRBV12-4 and TRBJ2-2; the D is unclear. Between the trimmed V and J ends, which lost 2 bases and 4 bases, there was a span of 11 bases. The length of the CDR3 is 15 residues. CDR3 DNA sequence: TGTGCCAGCAGTTTAACGTTAGCTCGCACCGGGGAGCTGTTTTTT. Amino acids: CASSLTLARTGELFF.

This clonotype showed up just once. This is likely a read error, given that the CDR3 carries no conserved phenylalanine or tryptophan at its end. The chain joins TRBV5-1 to TRBJ2-7; TRBD1 or TRBD2 may be the D gene (6 bases each). CDR1 and CDR2 from the germline V gene are SGHRS and YFSETQ. V was cut by 7 bases and J by 6 bases, with 26 bases left in between. CDR3 length: 16 amino acids. The CDR3 region has the DNA TGCGCCAGCTCCGGTGAGGAGGGGGAGAAGATTTGCGAGCAGTACCTC. This encodes CASSGEEGEKICEQYL.

The table lists this clonotype with a few counts. The chain recombines TRBV20-1 with TRBJ2-2; 7 nucleotides line up with TRBD2. The CDR3 is 14 residues long. From germline, CDR1 is DFQATT and CDR2 SNEGSKA (reference sequence). With V trimmed by 6 bases and J by 4 bases, 8 bases remained unmatched. CDR3 sequence reads: CSAKRELGTGELFF. CDR3 sequence (DNA): TGCAGTGCGAAGCGGGAATTGGGCACCGGGGAGCTGTTTTTT.

This clonotype turned up a few times. The J gene is TRBJ2-7, the V gene TRBV18; 12 nucleotides line up with TRBD2. J lost 6 bases, V lost 6 bases, and 9 bases had no gene match. The germline gives CDR1 KGHSH, CDR2 LQKENI. The CDR3 is 15 residues long. CDR3 in amino acids: CASSLTLAGGSEQYF. CDR3 nucleotides: TGTGCCAGCTCCCTCACCCTAGCGGGAGGGAGCGAGCAGTACTTC.

There are a few counts of this clonotype. This sequence joins TRBV10-3 and TRBJ1-2; D gene unclear. V was pared by 0 bases and J by 5 bases, with 7 bases between. The CDR3 sequence is 13 residues long. From germline, CDR1 is ENHRY and CDR2 SYGVKD. For the CDR3, the DNA is TGTGCCATCAGTGAGTCGCTAGAGTATGGCTACACCTTC. It yields the protein CAISESLEYGYTF.

Many counts were recorded for this clonotype. The chain combines TRBV12-3 or TRBV12-4 with TRBJ1-1, with D possibly TRBD1 on 5 matching bases. Trimming pared 6 bases from V and 4 bases from J, leaving 12 bases between. This CDR3 is built from 13 residues. The CDR3 coding sequence is TGTGCCAGCAGCCACGGGACGGCCACTGAAGCTTTCTTT. As protein: CASSHGTATEAFF.

The chain links TRBV7-2 to TRBJ2-3, with TRBD2 matching over 9 bases. CDR1 SGHTA and CDR2 FQGNSA come from the germline V gene. This CDR3 region has 16 residues. V was pared by 2 bases and J by 2 bases, with 5 bases of the junction left unmatched. The CDR3: CASSLWREGHTDTQYF. CDR3 bases: TGTGCCAGCAGCTTATGGCGGGAGGGTCACACAGATACGCAGTATTTT.

This clonotype was observed many times. The CDR3 DNA reads as TGTGCCACAGCTCGGGACAGGGGCCAAGAGACCCAGTACTTC. Translating it yields CATARDRGQETQYF. This sequence joins TRBV7-9 and TRBJ2-5, with 10 bases that match TRBD1. This CDR3 has 14 residues. Germline V gene lookup returns CDR1 SEHNR and CDR2 FQNEAQ (reference sequence). The J segment lost 1 base and the V segment lost 10 bases, leaving 6 bases of the junction unmatched.

The chain combines TRBV5-6 with TRBJ2-1; TRBD2 aligns across 16 bases. Germline-derived CDR1 and CDR2 are SGHDT and YYEEEE. The CDR3 loop spans 19 amino acids. With V trimmed by 0 bases and J by 5 bases, 8 bases remained unmatched. CDR3 sequence reads: CASSLGIGTSGRVHNEQFF. In DNA, the CDR3 is TGTGCCAGCAGCTTGGGGATCGGGACTAGCGGGAGGGTCCACAATGAGCAGTTCTTC. The full variable domain, its missing parts supplied by reference TRBV5-6 and TRBJ2-1, is DAGVTQSPTHLIKTRGQQVTLRCSPKSGHDTVSWYQQALGQGPQFIFQYYEEEERQRGNFPDRFSGHQFPNYSSELNVNALLLGDSALYLCASSLGIGTSGRVHNEQFFGPGTRLTVL.

The genes are TRBV19 and TRBJ1-2; 8 bases fit TRBD1. The CDR3 is 12 amino acids. J gave up 8 bases and V 9 bases, and 8 bases lay outside the gene matches. The V gene's germline CDR1 is LNHDA and CDR2 SQIVND (reference sequence). Here the CDR3 DNA reads TGTGCCAGCCACGGACAGGGTGCCGGCTACACCTTC. Amino acids: CASHGQGAGYTF. Together with reference TRBV19 and TRBJ1-2, the CDR3 gives the full variable domain: DGGITQSPKYLFRKEGQNVTLSCEQNLNHDAMYWYRQDPGQGLRLIYYSQIVNDFQKGDIAEGYSVSREKKESFPLTVTSAQKNPTAFYLCASHGQGAGYTFGSGTRLTVV.

There are many counts of this clonotype. The rearrangement joins TRBV28 to TRBJ2-7, with D perhaps matching TRBD1 (5 bases). Trimming took off 5 bases at V and 5 bases at J, with 19 bases between the two ends. Per germline, CDR1 MDHEN and CDR2 SYDVKM. The CDR3 sequence is 15 residues long. The CDR3, as DNA: TGTGCCAGCAGTCCCCACTTTGGGGCGTCTGACGAGCAGTACTTC. Amino acid sequence: CASSPHFGASDEQYF.

This clonotype showed up just a few times. The V call is TRBV29-1, the J call TRBJ2-7; 7 bases agree with TRBD1. J gave up 3 bases and V 6 bases, and 5 bases lay outside the gene matches. CDR3 size: 12 residues. The germline gives CDR1 SQVTM, CDR2 ANQGSEA. The CDR3 is CSVTGIFYEQYF. CDR3 DNA sequence: TGCAGCGTGACAGGGATTTTCTACGAGCAGTACTTC.

The genes are TRBV20-1 and TRBJ2-3; tentative D call: TRBD2 (6 bases). V lost 5 bases to trimming and J lost 3 bases, with 21 bases between them. The CDR3 is made up of 16 amino acids. Germline CDR1 reads DFQATT; CDR2 reads SNEGSKA (reference sequence). CDR3: CSAALLAGRRTDTQYF. The CDR3 nucleotides are TGCAGTGCTGCACTACTAGCTGGGAGGAGAACAGATACGCAGTATTTT.

At least ten counts were recorded for this clonotype. The V and J genes are TRBV6-5 and TRBJ1-1; D is undetermined. This CDR3 has 15 amino acids. V was cut by 3 bases and J by 0 bases, with 11 bases left in between. Germline assignment: CDR1 MNHEY and CDR2 SVGAGI. CDR3: CASSYSGEVNTEAFF. The CDR3 DNA reads TGTGCCAGCAGTTATTCCGGGGAGGTGAACACTGAAGCTTTCTTT.

On this clonotype: This could be a read error, since a much larger clone is one nucleotide away. The genes are TRBV6-5 and TRBJ1-2; D is unresolved. V was clipped by 2 bases and J by 3 bases, with 10 bases between them. Germline V gives CDR1 MNHEY, CDR2 SVGAGI. The CDR3 loop spans 14 amino acids. CDR3 bases: TGTGCCAGCAGTTACGCGGGTTTCGACTATGGCTACACCTTC. It encodes CASSYAGFDYGYTF.

Ten or more counts support this clonotype. As DNA, the CDR3 is TGTGCCAGCAGTTTATTGCTGGGTAGCACTGAAGCTTTCTTT. It specifies CASSLLLGSTEAFF. The chain couples TRBV12-3 or TRBV12-4 to TRBJ1-1; the D is unclear. The CDR3 contains 14 residues. The ends were cut back, 2 bases at V and 4 bases at J, with 11 bases in the middle.

This clonotype was seen at least ten times. The CDR3: CASSLEEGNYGYTF. The CDR3 DNA reads as TGTGCCAGCAGCTTAGAAGAGGGGAACTATGGCTACACCTTC. The rearrangement uses TRBV7-2 and TRBJ1-2; a possible D gene is TRBD1 (5 bases). Germline loops: CDR1 SGHTA, CDR2 FQGNSA. The CDR3 runs to 14 residues. V was clipped by 1 base and J by 2 bases, with 8 bases between them.